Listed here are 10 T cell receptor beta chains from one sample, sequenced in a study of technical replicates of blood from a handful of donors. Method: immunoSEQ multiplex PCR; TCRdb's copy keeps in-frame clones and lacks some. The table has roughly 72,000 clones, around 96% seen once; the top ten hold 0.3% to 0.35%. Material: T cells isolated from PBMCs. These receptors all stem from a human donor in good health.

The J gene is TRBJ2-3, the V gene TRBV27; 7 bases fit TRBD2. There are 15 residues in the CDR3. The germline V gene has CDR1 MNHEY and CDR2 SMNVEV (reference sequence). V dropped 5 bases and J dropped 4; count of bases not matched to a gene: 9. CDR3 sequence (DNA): TGTGCCAGCAGTACGACGGGAGGCCCCCCAGATACGCAGTATTTT. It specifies CASSTTGGPPDTQYF.

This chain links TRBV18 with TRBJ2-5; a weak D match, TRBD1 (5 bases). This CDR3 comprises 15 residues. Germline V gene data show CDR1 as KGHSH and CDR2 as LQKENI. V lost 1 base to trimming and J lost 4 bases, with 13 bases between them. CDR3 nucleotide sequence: TGTGCCAGCTCACCACAAAAAGGGGCCGGAGAGACCCAGTACTTC. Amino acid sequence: CASSPQKGAGETQYF.

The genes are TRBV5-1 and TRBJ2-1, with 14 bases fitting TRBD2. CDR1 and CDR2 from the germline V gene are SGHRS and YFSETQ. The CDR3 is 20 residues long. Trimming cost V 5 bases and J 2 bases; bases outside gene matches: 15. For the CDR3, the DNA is TGCGCCAGCAGTTCAACCCCCGGGACTAGCGGGAGTGGTACCTACAATGAGCAGTTCTTC. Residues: CASSSTPGTSGSGTYNEQFF.

The CDR3 protein is CASSQEEWGNSYNEQFF. CDR3 nucleotide sequence: TGTGCCAGCAGCCAAGAAGAATGGGGCAACTCCTACAATGAGCAGTTCTTC. The chain is built from TRBV4-2 and TRBJ2-1; tentative D call: TRBD1 (5 bases). V was pared by 0 bases and J by 0 bases, with 12 bases between. Germline V lookup: CDR1 LGHNA, CDR2 YNFKEQ. The CDR3 is 17 residues long.

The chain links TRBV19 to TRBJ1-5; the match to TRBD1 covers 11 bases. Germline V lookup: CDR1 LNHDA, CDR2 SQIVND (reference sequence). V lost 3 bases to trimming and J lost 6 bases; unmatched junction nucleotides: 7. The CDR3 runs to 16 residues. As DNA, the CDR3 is TGTGCCAGTAGTATGACCGGGACAGGGGGGTTTCAGCCCCAGCATTTT. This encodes CASSMTGTGGFQPQHF. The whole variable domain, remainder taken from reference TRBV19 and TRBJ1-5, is DGGITQSPKYLFRKEGQNVTLSCEQNLNHDAMYWYRQDPGQGLRLIYYSQIVNDFQKGDIAEGYSVSREKKESFPLTVTSAQKNPTAFYLCASSMTGTGGFQPQHFGDGTRLSIL.

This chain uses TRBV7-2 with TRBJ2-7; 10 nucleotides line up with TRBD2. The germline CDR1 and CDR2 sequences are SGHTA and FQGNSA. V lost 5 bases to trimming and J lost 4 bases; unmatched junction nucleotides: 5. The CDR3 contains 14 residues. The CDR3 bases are TGTGCCAGCAGCCTTACTAGCGGGAAGTACGAGCAGTACTTC. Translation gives CASSLTSGKYEQYF. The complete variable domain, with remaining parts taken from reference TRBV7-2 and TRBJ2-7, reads GAGVSQSPSNKVTEKGKDVELRCDPISGHTALYWYRQSLGQGLEFLIYFQGNSAPDKSGLPSDRFSAERTGGSVSTLTIQRTQQEDSAVYLCASSLTSGKYEQYFGPGTRLTVT.

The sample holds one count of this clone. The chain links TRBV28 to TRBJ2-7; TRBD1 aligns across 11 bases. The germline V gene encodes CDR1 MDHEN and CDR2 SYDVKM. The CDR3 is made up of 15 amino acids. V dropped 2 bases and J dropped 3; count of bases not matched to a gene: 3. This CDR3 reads CASSLPGTGGYEQYF. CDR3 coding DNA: TGTGCCAGCAGTTTACCGGGGACAGGGGGCTACGAGCAGTACTTC.

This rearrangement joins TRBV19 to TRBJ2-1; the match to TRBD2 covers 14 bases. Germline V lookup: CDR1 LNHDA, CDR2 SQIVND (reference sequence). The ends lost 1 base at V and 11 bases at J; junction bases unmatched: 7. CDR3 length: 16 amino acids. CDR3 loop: CASSIGRLAGGPQQFF. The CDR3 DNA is TGTGCCAGTAGTATAGGGAGACTAGCGGGAGGGCCACAGCAGTTCTTC.

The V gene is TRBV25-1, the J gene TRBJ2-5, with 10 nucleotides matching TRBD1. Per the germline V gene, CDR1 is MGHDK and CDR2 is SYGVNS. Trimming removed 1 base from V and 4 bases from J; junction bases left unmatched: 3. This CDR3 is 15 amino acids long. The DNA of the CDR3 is TGTGCCAGCAGTGAATCTGGGACAGGGGTAGAGACCCAGTACTTC. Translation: CASSESGTGVETQYF. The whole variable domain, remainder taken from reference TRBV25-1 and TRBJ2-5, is EADIYQTPRYLVIGTGKKITLECSQTMGHDKMYWYQQDPGMELHLIHYSYGVNSTEKGDLSSESTVSRIRTEHFPLTLESARPSHTSQYLCASSESGTGVETQYFGPGTRLLVL.

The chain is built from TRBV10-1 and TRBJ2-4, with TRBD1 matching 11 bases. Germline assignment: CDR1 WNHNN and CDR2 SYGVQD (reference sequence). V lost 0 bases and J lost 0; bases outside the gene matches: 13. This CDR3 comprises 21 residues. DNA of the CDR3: TGCGCCAGCAGTGAGTCGAGTGCGGGACAGGGGGTACACCTAGCCAAAAACATTCAGTACTTC. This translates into CASSESSAGQGVHLAKNIQYF.